The following is a TCR beta chain sequence with its context. The entry originates in a study of blood T cell repertoires in COVID-19. Study overall: Sites across the United States, Italy and Spain contributed samples from acute and convalescent COVID-19. In each case, the material was cDNA or gDNA derived from T cells, B-cell-depleted T cells, or PBMCs.

CDR1 MDHEN and CDR2 SYDVKM come from the germline V gene. Trimming stripped 6 bases from V and 6 bases from J, with 21 bases between. The CDR3 contains 16 residues. In the authors' methods: Estimated nucleated cell counts came from reference gene primer amplification. Method: immunoSEQ multiplex PCR; TCRdb's copy keeps in-frame clones and lacks some. The DNA was the basis for D and trimming; V, J and clone size are from that table. The sample has tens of thousands of clones; roughly 84% are singletons. This rearrangement joins TRBV28 to TRBJ2-4; D might be TRBD2 (6 bases). Sequences were obtained from peripheral blood. This receptor was identified in a man between 50 and 59 years old with COVID-19, enrolled during active disease. The CDR3 nucleotides are TGTGCCAGCAGCCCCCAACCGGCAGGGAGGCGAAACATTCAGTACTTC. It is translated as CASSPQPAGRRNIQYF.